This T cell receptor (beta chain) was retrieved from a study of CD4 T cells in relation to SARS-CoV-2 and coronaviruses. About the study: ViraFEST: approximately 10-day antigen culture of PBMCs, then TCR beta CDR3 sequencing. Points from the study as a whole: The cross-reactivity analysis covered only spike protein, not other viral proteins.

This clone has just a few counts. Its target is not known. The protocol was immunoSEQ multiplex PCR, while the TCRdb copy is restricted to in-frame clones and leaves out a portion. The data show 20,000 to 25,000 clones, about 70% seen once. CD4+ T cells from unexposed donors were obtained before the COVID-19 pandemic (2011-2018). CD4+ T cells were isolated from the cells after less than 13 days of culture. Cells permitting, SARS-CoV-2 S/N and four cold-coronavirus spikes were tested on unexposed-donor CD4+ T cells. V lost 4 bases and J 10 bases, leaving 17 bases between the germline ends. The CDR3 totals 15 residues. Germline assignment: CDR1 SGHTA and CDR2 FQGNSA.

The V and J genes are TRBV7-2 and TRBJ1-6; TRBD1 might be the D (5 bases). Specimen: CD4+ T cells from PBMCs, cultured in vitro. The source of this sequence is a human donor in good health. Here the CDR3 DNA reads TGTGCCAGCAGCTCCGTTCTGGGGGAGGGATCACCCCTCCACTTT. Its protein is CASSSVLGEGSPLHF. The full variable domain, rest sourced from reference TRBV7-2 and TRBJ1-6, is GAGVSQSPSNKVTEKGKDVELRCDPISGHTALYWYRQSLGQGLEFLIYFQGNSAPDKSGLPSDRFSAERTGGSVSTLTIQRTQQEDSAVYLCASSSVLGEGSPLHFGNGTRLTVT.